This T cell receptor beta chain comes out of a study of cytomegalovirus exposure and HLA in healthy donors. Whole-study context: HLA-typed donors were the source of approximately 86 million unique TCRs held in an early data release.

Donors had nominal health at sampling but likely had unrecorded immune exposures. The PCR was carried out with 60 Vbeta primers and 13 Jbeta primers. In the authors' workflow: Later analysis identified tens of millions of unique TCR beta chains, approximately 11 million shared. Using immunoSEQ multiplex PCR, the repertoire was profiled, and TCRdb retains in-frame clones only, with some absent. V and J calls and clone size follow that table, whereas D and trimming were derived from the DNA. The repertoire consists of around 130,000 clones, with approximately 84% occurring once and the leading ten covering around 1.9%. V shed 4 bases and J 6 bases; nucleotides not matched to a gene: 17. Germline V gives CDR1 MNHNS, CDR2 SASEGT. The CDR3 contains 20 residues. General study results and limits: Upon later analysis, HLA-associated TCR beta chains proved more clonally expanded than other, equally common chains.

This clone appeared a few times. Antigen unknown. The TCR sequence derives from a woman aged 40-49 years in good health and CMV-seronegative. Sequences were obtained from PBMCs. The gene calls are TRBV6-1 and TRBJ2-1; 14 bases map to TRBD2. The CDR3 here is CASSAGRQLGLAGGSNEQFF. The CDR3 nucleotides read TGTGCCAGCAGTGCAGGCAGGCAGCTTGGACTAGCGGGGGGAAGCAATGAGCAGTTCTTC.